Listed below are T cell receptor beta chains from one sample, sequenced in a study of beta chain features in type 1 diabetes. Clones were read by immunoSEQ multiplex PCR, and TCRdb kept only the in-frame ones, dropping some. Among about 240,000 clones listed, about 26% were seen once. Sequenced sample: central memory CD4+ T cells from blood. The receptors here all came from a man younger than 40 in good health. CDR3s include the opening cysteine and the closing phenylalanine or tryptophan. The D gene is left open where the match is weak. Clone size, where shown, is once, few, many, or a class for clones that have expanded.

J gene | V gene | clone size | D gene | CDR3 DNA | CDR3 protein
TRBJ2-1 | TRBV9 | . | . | TGTGCCAGCAGCGCTAGTAACGAGCAGTTCTTC | CASSASNEQFF
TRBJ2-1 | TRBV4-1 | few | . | TGCGCCAGCAGCCAAGGCAGGAGCGATTACAATGAGCAGTTCTTC | CASSQGRSDYNEQFF
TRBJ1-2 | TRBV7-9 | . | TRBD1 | TGTGCCAGCAGCTTATCAAGACAGGGGATCTATGGCTACACCTTC | CASSLSRQGIYGYTF
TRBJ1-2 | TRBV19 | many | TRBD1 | TGTGCCAGTAGTAGAGGACAGGGGCATGGCTACACCTTC | CASSRGQGHGYTF
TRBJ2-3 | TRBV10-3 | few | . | TGTGCCATCGACGACGGGATGTCCACAGATACGCAGTATTTT | CAIDDGMSTDTQYF
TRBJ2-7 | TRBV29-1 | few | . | TGCAGCGGTGAAGAGGGCAGTTCCTACGAGCAGTACTTC | CSGEEGSSYEQYF
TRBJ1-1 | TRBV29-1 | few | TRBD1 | TGCAGCGTGGACAGGGGAGCAACTGAAGCTTTCTTT | CSVDRGATEAFF
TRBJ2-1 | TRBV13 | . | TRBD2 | TGTGCCAGCAGCAGGACTAGCGCAAATGAGCAGTTCTTC | CASSRTSANEQFF
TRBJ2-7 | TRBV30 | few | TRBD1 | TGTGCCTGGACCCATTCGACAGGGTCCTCCTACGAGCAGTACTTC | CAWTHSTGSSYEQYF
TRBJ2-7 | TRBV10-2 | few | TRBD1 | TGCGCCAGCAATGGGGACAGCTCCTACGAGCAGTACTTC | CASNGDSSYEQYF
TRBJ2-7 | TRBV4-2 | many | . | TGTGCCAGCAGCCAAGACAGGGTTGGGTACGAGCAGTACTTC | CASSQDRVGYEQYF
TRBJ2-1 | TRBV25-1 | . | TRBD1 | TGTGCCAGCAGTGCCGGGACAGGGAATGAGCAGTTCTTC | CASSAGTGNEQFF
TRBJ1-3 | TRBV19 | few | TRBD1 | TGTGCCAGTAGAGACAGGGGGTCCTCCGGAAACACCATATATTTT | CASRDRGSSGNTIYF
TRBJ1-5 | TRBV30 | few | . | TGTGCCTGGAGTGCGTCGATCAATCAGCCCCAGCATTTT | CAWSASINQPQHF
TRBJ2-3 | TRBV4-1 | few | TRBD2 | TGCGCCAGCAGCCAGGGACTAGCGGGAGGTGGCACAGATACGCAGTATTTT | CASSQGLAGGGTDTQYF
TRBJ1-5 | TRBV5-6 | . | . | TGTGCCAGCAGCCGGGGAGGACAAGTCAATCAGCCCCAGCATTTT | CASSRGGQVNQPQHF
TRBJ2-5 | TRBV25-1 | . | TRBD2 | TGTGCCAGCAGTGGCCTAGCGGGAGAAAAAGAGACCCAGTACTTC | CASSGLAGEKETQYF
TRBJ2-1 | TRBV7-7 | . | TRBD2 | TGTGCCAGCAGCCCCGGGGGGGGACGGAATGAGCAGTTCTTC | CASSPGGGRNEQFF
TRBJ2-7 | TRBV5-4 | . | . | TGTGCCAGCAGCCCGGACACGGGAGCGAACGAGCAGTACTTC | CASSPDTGANEQYF
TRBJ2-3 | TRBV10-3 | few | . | TGTGCCATCAGTGAGGCGGCAGCCTACACAGATACGCAGTATTTT | CAISEAAAYTDTQYF
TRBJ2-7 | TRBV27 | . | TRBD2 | TGTGCCAGCAGCGAAGCGGGAGGGCTTTCCTACGAGCAGTACTTC | CASSEAGGLSYEQYF
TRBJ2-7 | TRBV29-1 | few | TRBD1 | TGCAGCGCAAGACAGGGGTCAAACTACGAGCAGTACTTC | CSARQGSNYEQYF
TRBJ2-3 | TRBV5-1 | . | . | TGCGCCAGCAGCTTGGACACCGCAGATACGCAGTATTTT | CASSLDTADTQYF
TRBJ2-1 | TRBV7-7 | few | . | TGTGCCAGCAGCTCGAACCCGGACAGTTACAATGAGCAGTTCTTC | CASSSNPDSYNEQFF
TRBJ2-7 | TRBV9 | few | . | TGTGCCAGCAGCGTAGGGCAGGGCCACGAGCAGTACTTC | CASSVGQGHEQYF
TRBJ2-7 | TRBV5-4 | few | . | TGTGCCAGCAGAAGGGGTCGCGAGCAGTACTTC | CASRRGREQYF
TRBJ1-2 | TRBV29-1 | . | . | TGCAGCGTTCCAGACGGGGGCTACACCTTC | CSVPDGGYTF
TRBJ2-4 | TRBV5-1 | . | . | TGCGCCAGCAGCACCTCAGGGGAAGGAGCCAAAAACATTCAGTACTTC | CASSTSGEGAKNIQYF
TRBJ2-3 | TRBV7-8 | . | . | TGTGCCAGCAGCTTAGGCCTAACAGATACGCAGTATTTT | CASSLGLTDTQYF
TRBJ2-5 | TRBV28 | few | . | TGTGCCAGCAGTTTGTATCAGGGTGAGACCCAGTACTTC | CASSLYQGETQYF
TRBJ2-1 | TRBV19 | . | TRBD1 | TGTGCCAGTAGTAGTCGGACAGGGGACTACAATGAGCAGTTCTTC | CASSSRTGDYNEQFF
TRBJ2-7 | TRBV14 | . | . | TGTGCCAGCGGTCCCTCACTCTACGAGCAGTACTTC | CASGPSLYEQYF
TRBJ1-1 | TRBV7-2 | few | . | TGTGCCAGCAGCCTGCAACTCATGAACACTGAAGCTTTCTTT | CASSLQLMNTEAFF
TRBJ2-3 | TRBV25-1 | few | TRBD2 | TGTGCCAGCAGCGCACTAGCGGGGGGGCCAGATACGCAGTATTTT | CASSALAGGPDTQYF